The T cell receptor beta chain under discussion was sequenced for a study of STAT5B mutations in CD4+ large granular lymphocyte leukemia. Study-level findings and limits: Main leukemic clonotypes were patient-specific, but 25% appeared at low frequency elsewhere.

This CDR3 region has 16 residues. Looked up from germline, CDR1 is SNHLY and CDR2 is FYNNEI. The V end lost 3 bases, the J end lost 0 bases, and 12 bases lay between the germline ends. Controls came from buffy coats of healthy blood donors. Worth noting for this clone: What it recognizes is unknown.

The method was immunoSEQ multiplex PCR; TCRdb's version includes in-frame clones alone and lacks a portion of them. The table lists 32,000 or so clones, around 90% of them singletons. This chain joins TRBV2 and TRBJ2-4, with D tentatively TRBD2 (5 bases). The source material was CD4+ T cells from blood buffy coats. The clonotype was recovered from a human donor in good health. CDR3 in amino acids: CASSDGERVAKNIQYF. In nucleotides, the CDR3 is TGTGCCAGCAGTGATGGGGAGAGGGTAGCCAAAAACATTCAGTACTTC.